This T cell receptor (beta chain) was identified during a study of blood T cell repertoires in COVID-19. Study details: PBMCs, B-cell-depleted T cells, or T cells were the source of the cDNA or gDNA that made up the material.

Using immunoSEQ multiplex PCR, the repertoire was profiled, and TCRdb retains in-frame clones only, with some absent. Among 300,000 or so clones, about 89% were seen once, and the ten largest hold over 2%. This CDR3 contains 18 residues. CDR1 is SGHNT and CDR2 is YYREEE in the germline V gene (reference sequence). V gave up 4 bases and J gave up 8 bases; unmatched junction bases: 15. The TCR comes from a woman in her twenties or thirties with COVID-19, enrolled during active disease. Sequencing used peripheral blood. The chain joins TRBV5-4 to TRBJ2-1, with 13 bases identical to TRBD2. In DNA form, the CDR3 reads TGTGCCAGCAGCAGAACTAGCGGGAGGGCCGTTACGGGGTATGAGCAGTTCTTC. It specifies CASSRTSGRAVTGYEQFF.